The clone carrying this T cell receptor beta chain was seen more than once but under ten times. Germline V gene lookup returns CDR1 SGHTA and CDR2 FQGTGA. The CDR3 covers 13 residues. Trimming took 5 bases from V and 7 from J, leaving 14 bases between them. TCRdb analysed the RT-PCR reads with MiXCR anew, one entry per CDR3 protein. The table records 900,000 to 1,000,000 distinct CDR3 sequences, more than 15% of them present only once. The data stem from a study of patients and donors after allogeneic stem cell transplantation. Sequenced: blood, either unsorted or a sorted T cell fraction (not recorded which). The sequence came from a human donor who was either an allogeneic HSCT recipient or a stem cell or donor lymphocyte infusion donor (not recorded which). It is not recorded whose cells these are; they may come from a transplant donor. V usage is TRBV7-3 and J usage is TRBJ1-1; D may be TRBD1 (5 bases). The CDR3: CASSLQGMSEAFF. DNA for the CDR3: TGTGCCAGCAGCCTTCAGGGAATGAGTGAAGCTTTCTTT.